A single sample is the source of the 9 T cell receptor beta chains below, sequenced in a study of T cell changes during pregnancy in multiple sclerosis. Some clones are missing from TCRdb's copy, which holds only in-frame ones; the method was immunoSEQ multiplex PCR. The sample yields about 39,000 clones, roughly nine tenths seen once. Sequenced here: CD4+ T cells from peripheral blood mononuclear cells, sampled in the first trimester of pregnancy. These receptor sequences come from a female donor in good health, enrolled as a control in a pregnancy study.

The V and J genes are TRBV4-3 and TRBJ1-1, with TRBD1 identical over 8 bases. J gave up 0 bases and V 0 bases, and 0 bases lay outside the gene matches. The CDR3 length is 15 residues. The germline gives CDR1 LGHNA, CDR2 YSLEER. The CDR3 is CASSQETGVNTEAFF. CDR3 DNA: TGCGCCAGCAGCCAAGAGACAGGGGTGAACACTGAAGCTTTCTTT.

The chain has TRBV9 and TRBJ1-1, with D possibly being TRBD1 (5 bases). The CDR3 is 13 amino acids. Looked up from germline, CDR1 is SGDLS and CDR2 is YYNGEE. V dropped 3 bases and J dropped 7 bases, with 13 bases sitting between them. This chain's CDR3 is CASSAGGSREAFF. The DNA of the CDR3 is TGTGCCAGCAGCGCCGGGGGGAGCCGTGAAGCTTTCTTT. Full variable domain (remainder filled in from reference TRBV9 and TRBJ1-1): DSGVTQTPKHLITATGQRVTLRCSPRSGDLSVYWYQQSLDQGLQFLIQYYNGEERAKGNILERFSAQQFPDLHSELNLSSLELGDSALYFCASSAGGSREAFFGQGTRLTVV.

The rearrangement links TRBV28 to TRBJ1-2; D ambiguous. Germline loops: CDR1 MDHEN, CDR2 SYDVKM. The CDR3 has 15 residues. V dropped 3 bases and J dropped 2 bases, with 13 bases sitting between them. The CDR3 region is CASSLNVLSNYGYTF. The DNA of the CDR3 is TGTGCCAGCAGTTTGAATGTACTGTCAAACTATGGCTACACCTTC.

The V and J genes are TRBV7-3 and TRBJ1-2, with D perhaps TRBD1 (5 bases). This CDR3 is built from 15 residues. Trimming stripped 5 bases from V and 5 bases from J, with 18 bases between. The germline CDR1 and CDR2 sequences are SGHTA and FQGTGA. CDR3 nucleotide sequence: TGTGCCAGCAGCCCTTGGGGGGGGGTGCCTTATGGCTACACCTTC. As protein: CASSPWGGVPYGYTF.

The CDR3 loop reads CASSHTGYTEAFF. CDR3 in DNA: TGCGCCAGCAGCCATACAGGGTACACTGAAGCTTTCTTT. The chain joins TRBV5-1 to TRBJ1-1, with TRBD1 as a possible D gene (6 bases). Trimming removed 4 bases from V and 3 bases from J, with 10 bases in between. CDR1 is SGHRS and CDR2 is YFSETQ in the germline V gene. The CDR3 runs 13 residues.

Of note for this clone: Other DNA sequences in this sample translate to the same CDR3. The chain links TRBV30 to TRBJ1-1; unclear D gene. The ends were cut back, 3 bases at V and 1 base at J, with 6 bases in the middle. This CDR3 spans 12 amino acids. From germline, CDR1 is GTSNPN and CDR2 SVGIG (reference sequence). CDR3 sequence reads: CAWRPGNTEAFF. The CDR3 DNA reads TGTGCCTGGAGACCGGGGAACACTGAAGCTTTCTTT.

The gene calls are TRBV28 and TRBJ1-1, with 7 bases lining up with TRBD1. Germline V gene sequence: CDR1 MDHEN, CDR2 SYDVKM. The CDR3 length is 16 residues. Trimming cost V 7 bases and J 5 bases; bases outside gene matches: 16. The CDR3 sequence: CASKGETGPLRTEAFF. Written as DNA, the CDR3 is TGTGCCAGCAAGGGTGAGACAGGGCCCCTGAGAACTGAAGCTTTCTTT.

The gene calls are TRBV5-8 and TRBJ1-3; 8 nucleotides align to TRBD1. The CDR3 loop spans 15 amino acids. Germline trimming cut 5 bases from V and 4 bases from J; bases unmatched to any gene: 8. Per germline, CDR1 SGHTS and CDR2 YDEGEE. The CDR3 nucleotides are TGTGCCAGCAGTCTCCAGGGGGCAGGAGGAAACACCATATATTTT. Translated: CASSLQGAGGNTIYF.

This clone has just a few counts. This sequence joins TRBV27 and TRBJ1-2; 8 nucleotides line up with TRBD1. V shed 5 bases, J shed 6 bases, and the junction held 2 bases outside the gene matches. CDR1 and CDR2 from the germline V gene are MNHEY and SMNVEV (reference sequence). The CDR3 is 12 amino acids. This CDR3 is CASSEQGDGYTF. The CDR3 DNA sequence: TGTGCCAGCAGTGAACAGGGGGATGGCTACACCTTC.